The TCR beta chain under discussion was sequenced for a study of control samples from healthy donors and cancer patients. Only in-frame clones appear in the TCRdb table, and some are missing; sequencing was by immunoSEQ multiplex PCR. In the table there are roughly 41,000 clones, about 94% of which are singletons. This clone was found a few times. CDR1 and CDR2 (germline): LGHDT, YNNKEL (reference sequence). This CDR3 contains 12 residues. Unmatched junction bases numbered 3, after V lost 2 bases and J lost 11 bases. Sequenced input: blood. The origin of this receptor is a man in his 60s in good health. The J gene is TRBJ1-2, the V gene TRBV3-1 (or the pseudogene TRBV3-2); 9 positions match TRBD1. The CDR3, as DNA: TGTGCCAGCAGCCAATACGACAGGGGGTACACCTTC. It translates to CASSQYDRGYTF.